This T cell receptor beta chain was observed in a study of CD8 T cells in Susac syndrome. This CDR3 comprises 12 residues. CDR1 and CDR2 from the germline V gene are MNHEY and SVGEGT. V lost 2 bases, J lost 3 bases, and 5 bases lay in between. A quantity of about 0.5 to 1 ug RNA underwent reverse transcription using random hexamers. TCRdb used MiXCR to reprocess the immunoSEQ multiplex PCR reads, holding one entry per CDR3 protein. The sample lists under 150,000 distinct CDR3 sequences, 65% to 90% occurring once. Sequencing of TCR beta covered CD8+ and CD4+ T cells obtained from blood. This clonotype turned up a few times.

V is TRBV6-2 or TRBV6-3 and J is TRBJ2-7; D unresolved. The receptor comes from a human donor with multiple sclerosis. Sequenced sample: CD8+ T cells from PBMCs. Here the CDR3 DNA reads TGTGCCAGCAGTTACGGGAACTACGAGCAGTACGTC. Protein product: CASSYGNYEQYV.